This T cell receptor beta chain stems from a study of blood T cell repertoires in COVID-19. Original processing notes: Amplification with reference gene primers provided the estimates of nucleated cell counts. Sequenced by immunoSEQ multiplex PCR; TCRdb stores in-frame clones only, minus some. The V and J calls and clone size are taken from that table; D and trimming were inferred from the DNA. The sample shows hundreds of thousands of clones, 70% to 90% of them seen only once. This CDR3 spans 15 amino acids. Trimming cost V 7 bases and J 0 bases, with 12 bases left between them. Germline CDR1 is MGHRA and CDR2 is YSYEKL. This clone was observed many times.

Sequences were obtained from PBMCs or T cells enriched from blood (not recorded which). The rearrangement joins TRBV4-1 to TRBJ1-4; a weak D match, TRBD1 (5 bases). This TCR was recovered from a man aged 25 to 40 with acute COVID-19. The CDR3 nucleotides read TGCGCCAGCACCTCCCCGGGGGCAACTAATGAAAAACTGTTTTTT. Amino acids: CASTSPGATNEKLFF.